This TCR beta chain was retrieved from a study of cytomegalovirus exposure and HLA in healthy donors. CDR3 length equals 16 residues. The ends were cut back, 2 bases at V and 0 bases at J, with 14 bases in the middle. Germline V gene data show CDR1 as MNHEY and CDR2 as SMNVEV (reference sequence). The PCR employed 60 Vbeta primers together with 13 Jbeta primers. The table came from immunoSEQ multiplex PCR; TCRdb's copy has only in-frame clones and leaves some out. The sample records 50,000 to 65,000 clones, approximately 77% being singletons. Comment on this clone: The target antigen is unknown.

Study observations and caveats: Prediction of most subjects' HLA-A and HLA-B alleles by TCR beta sequences was reportedly accurate. V segments that were indistinguishable, TRBV6-2 and TRBV6-3 among them, were omitted from analysis. Reported performance of the classifier showed diagnosis of cytomegalovirus status with high specificity and sensitivity.

Sequenced: PBMCs. This TCR came from a woman under 30 in good health and CMV-seronegative. The V call is TRBV27, the J call TRBJ2-7; D is uncertain. CDR3 DNA: TGTGCCAGCAGTTTAACGGCACAGCATTTCTCCTACGAGCAGTACTTC. Residues: CASSLTAQHFSYEQYF.